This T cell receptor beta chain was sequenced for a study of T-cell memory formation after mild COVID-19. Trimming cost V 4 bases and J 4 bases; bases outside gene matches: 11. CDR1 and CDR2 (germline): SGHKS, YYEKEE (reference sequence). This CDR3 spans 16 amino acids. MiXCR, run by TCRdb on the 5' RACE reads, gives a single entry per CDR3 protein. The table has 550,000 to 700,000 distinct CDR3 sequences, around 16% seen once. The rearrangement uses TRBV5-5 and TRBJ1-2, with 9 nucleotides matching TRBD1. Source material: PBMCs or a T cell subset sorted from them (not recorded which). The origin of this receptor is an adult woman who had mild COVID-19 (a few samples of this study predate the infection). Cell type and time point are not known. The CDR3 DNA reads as TGTGCCAGCAGCATCACTCGGACAGGGGTTGGCTATGGCTACACCTTC. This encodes CASSITRTGVGYGYTF.